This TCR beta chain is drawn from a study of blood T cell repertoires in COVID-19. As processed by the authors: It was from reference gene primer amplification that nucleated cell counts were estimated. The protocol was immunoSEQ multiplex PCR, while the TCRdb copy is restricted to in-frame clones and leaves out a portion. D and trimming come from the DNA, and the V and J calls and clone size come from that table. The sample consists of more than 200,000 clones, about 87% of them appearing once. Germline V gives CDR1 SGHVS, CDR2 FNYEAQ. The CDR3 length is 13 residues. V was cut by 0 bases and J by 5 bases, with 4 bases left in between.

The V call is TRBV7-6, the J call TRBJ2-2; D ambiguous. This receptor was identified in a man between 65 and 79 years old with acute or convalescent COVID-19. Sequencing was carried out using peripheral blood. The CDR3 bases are TGTGCCAGCAGCTTAGCGTTAACCGGGGAGCTGTTTTTT. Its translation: CASSLALTGELFF.